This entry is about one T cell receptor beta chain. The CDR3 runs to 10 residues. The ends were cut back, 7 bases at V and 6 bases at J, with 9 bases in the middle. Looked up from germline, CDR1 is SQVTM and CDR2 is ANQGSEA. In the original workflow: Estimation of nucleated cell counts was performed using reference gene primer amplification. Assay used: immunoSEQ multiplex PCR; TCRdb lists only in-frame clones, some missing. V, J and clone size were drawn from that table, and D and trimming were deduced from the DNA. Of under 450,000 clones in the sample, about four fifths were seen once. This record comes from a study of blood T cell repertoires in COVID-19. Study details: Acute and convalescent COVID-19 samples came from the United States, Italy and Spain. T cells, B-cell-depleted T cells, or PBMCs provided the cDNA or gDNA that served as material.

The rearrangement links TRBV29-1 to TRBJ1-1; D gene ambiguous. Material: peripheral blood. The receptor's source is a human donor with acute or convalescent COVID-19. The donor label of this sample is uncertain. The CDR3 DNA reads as TGCAGCGCCCCTAGCGCTGAAGCTTTCTTT. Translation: CSAPSAEAFF.